This TCR beta chain originates from a study of beta chain features in type 1 diabetes. Study results and limitations: TCRB CDR3s from Type 1 diabetes patients were moderately but significantly shorter in all four CD4+ subsets.

This clone was recorded a few times. Its specificity is not known. Reverse transcribing all isolated RNA meant expressed TCRB transcripts were sequenced. The average read count of naive, central memory and regulatory T cell samples was 3 million to 4 million. Profiled with immunoSEQ multiplex PCR; TCRdb holds only in-frame clones, not every one. The repertoire holds about 40,000 clones, around half seen once, with roughly 0.7% in the top ten. Staining for CD45RO/CCR7/CD25/CD127/CD95/CD27 allowed sorting of CD4+ naive, central memory, regulatory and stem cell-like memory cells. Per germline, CDR1 SEHNR and CDR2 FQNEAQ (reference sequence). V shed 5 bases and J 6 bases; nucleotides not matched to a gene: 8. This CDR3 has 15 residues.

The sequencing sample was made of central memory CD4+ T cells from blood. This chain uses TRBV7-9 with TRBJ1-1; TRBD1 matches at 11 bases. The source of this sequence is a woman aged 18-29 years in good health. CDR3 region: CASSRGTGGSAEAFF. The CDR3 DNA follows: TGTGCCAGCAGCCGTGGGACAGGGGGATCAGCTGAAGCTTTCTTT.